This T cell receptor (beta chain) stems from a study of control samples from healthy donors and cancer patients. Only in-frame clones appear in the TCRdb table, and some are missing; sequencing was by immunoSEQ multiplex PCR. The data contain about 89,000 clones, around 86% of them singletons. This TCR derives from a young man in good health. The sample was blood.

CDR3 region: CASSLARQGDEGSNYGYTF. The CDR3 DNA reads TGTGCCAGCAGCTTAGCGCGGCAGGGGGACGAGGGCTCCAACTATGGCTACACCTTC. The V call is TRBV7-8, the J call TRBJ1-2, with 7 bases matching TRBD1. This CDR3 is 19 amino acids long. CDR1 and CDR2 from the germline V gene are SGHVS and FQNEAQ. Trimming cost V 0 bases and J 2 bases; bases outside gene matches: 15.